The source of this T cell receptor (beta chain) is a study of OX40 agonist ivuxolimab in advanced cancers. The CDR3 covers 14 residues. Per germline, CDR1 MGHRA and CDR2 YSYEKL. V was pared by 1 base and J by 3 bases, with 7 bases between. Profiled with immunoSEQ multiplex PCR; TCRdb holds only in-frame clones, not every one. The sample lists about 49,000 clones, approximately 81% occurring once. This chain connects TRBV4-1 to TRBJ1-5, with D possibly being TRBD1 (5 bases). The sequence was obtained from an adult with an advanced solid tumor such as melanoma, head and neck, liver or kidney cancer. This material consisted of CD4+ or CD8+ T cells sorted from blood, taken in a trial of the OX40 agonist ivuxolimab. The CDR3 nucleotides are TGCGCCAGCAGCCAAGTGGACACCAATCAGCCCCAGCATTTT. It is translated as CASSQVDTNQPQHF.